These 21 T cell receptor beta chains were sequenced from one sample in a study of blood T cells in healthy people across ages. A second PCR of about 7 to 12 cycles used a sample-barcoded 5' primer and a J-beta primer mix. MiXCR, applied by TCRdb to the 5' RACE reads, yields one record per CDR3 protein. The table shows about 800,000 distinct CDR3 sequences, with 25% occurring only once. The data also belong to a second study, concerning T cells of mothers and their children.

Sequencing was carried out using blood. The receptors shown here come from a boy younger than 18 in good health.

CDR3 nucleotides: TGTGCCAGTATCCCGGGACAGGGAAACTACGAGCAGTACTTC. Amino acids: CASIPGQGNYEQYF. The gene calls are TRBV19 and TRBJ2-1; the match to TRBD1 covers 9 bases. The better agreement between TRBJ2-7 and the DNA end casts doubt on the J call. The CDR3 runs 14 residues. Per germline, CDR1 LNHDA and CDR2 SQIVND (reference sequence).

This rearrangement joins TRBV28 to TRBJ1-5; unclear D gene. Germline loops: CDR1 MDHEN, CDR2 SYDVKM. The CDR3 has 14 residues. The V end lost 2 bases, the J end lost 4 bases, and 9 bases lay between the germline ends. The CDR3 loop reads CASSLRAPNQPQHF. The DNA of the CDR3 is TGTGCCAGCAGTTTAAGGGCGCCGAATCAGCCCCAGCATTTT. The variable domain in full, completed from reference TRBV28 and TRBJ1-5, reads DVKVTQSSRYLVKRTGEKVFLECVQDMDHENMFWYRQDPGLGLRLIYFSYDVKMKEKGDIPEGYSVSREKKERFSLILESASTNQTSMYLCASSLRAPNQPQHFGDGTRLSIL.

The V and J genes are TRBV5-5 and TRBJ2-3; D gene unclear. The V gene's germline CDR1 is SGHKS and CDR2 YYEKEE (reference sequence). The CDR3 is made up of 14 amino acids. V lost 2 bases and J lost 3, with 10 bases in between. CDR3 loop: CASSFDPITDTQYF. CDR3 coding DNA: TGTGCCAGCAGCTTTGACCCAATAACAGATACGCAGTATTTT.

J is TRBJ2-5 and V is TRBV7-6; TRBD2 matches 9 bases. Germline CDR1 reads SGHVS; CDR2 reads FNYEAQ. The CDR3 loop spans 16 amino acids. V was clipped by 2 bases and J by 3 bases; unmatched bases: 7. CDR3 DNA sequence: TGTGCCAGCAGCTTACGCGCCTTAGCGGGGGAAGAGACCCAGTACTTC. The encoded protein is CASSLRALAGEETQYF.

The chain carries TRBV5-1 and TRBJ2-3; 8 nucleotides match TRBD2. Germline loops: CDR1 SGHRS, CDR2 YFSETQ. The CDR3 has 15 residues. V shed 7 bases, J shed 2 bases, and the junction held 9 bases outside the gene matches. CDR3 nucleotide sequence: TGCGCCAGCGGATGGGCGGGGGGCCCCACAGATACGCAGTATTTT. Translating gives CASGWAGGPTDTQYF.

This clonotype was seen more than once but under ten times. An end of the junction does not agree with germline; a read error may underlie this. V usage is TRBV28 and J usage is TRBJ2-5; TRBD1 might be the D (7 bases). CDR1 is MDHEN, CDR2 SYDVKM, per germline. There are 16 residues in the CDR3. The CDR3 sequence is CASSLNGGTAQETQCF. As DNA, the CDR3 is TGTGCCAGCAGCCTCAACGGAGGGACAGCTCAAGAGACCCAGTGCTTC.

Only a few counts were recorded for this clonotype. This chain links TRBV29-1 with TRBJ2-5; maybe TRBD1 (6 bases). The J call is in doubt because the DNA end fits TRBJ2-1 better. CDR1 and CDR2 (germline): SQVTM, ANQGSEA. This CDR3 contains 12 residues. The CDR3 sequence: CSVEPRGDEQFF. The CDR3 DNA is TGCAGCGTTGAACCCAGGGGCGATGAGCAGTTCTTC.

The chain uses TRBV20-1 and TRBJ2-1; no clear D. Looked up from germline, CDR1 is DFQATT and CDR2 is SNEGSKA (reference sequence). V was pared by 0 bases and J by 12 bases, with 12 bases between. The CDR3 spans 12 residues. The CDR3 loop is CSARDQSDGQFF. Written as DNA, the CDR3 is TGCAGTGCTAGAGACCAATCAGATGGGCAGTTCTTC.

V is TRBV6-5 and J is TRBJ2-3; D call uncertain. The germline V gene has CDR1 MNHEY and CDR2 SVGAGI. This CDR3 has 15 amino acids. The germline V and J ends were trimmed by 6 bases and 9 bases, with 22 bases remaining between them. CDR3 in amino acids: CASSRKLLSEDTQYF. For the CDR3, the DNA is TGTGCCAGCAGCCGCAAACTGCTTTCGGAAGACACGCAGTATTTT.

The chain employs TRBV6-5 and TRBJ2-7; 9 bases fit TRBD2. The J call is uncertain, as TRBJ2-1 better fits the DNA end. Germline CDR1 and CDR2: MNHEY and SVGAGI. This CDR3 spans 16 amino acids. The CDR3 bases are TGTGCCAGCAGTTATTGTCCTAGCGGGGCCTACAATGAGCAGTTCTTC. This codes for CASSYCPSGAYNEQFF.

V and J are TRBV20-1 and TRBJ2-1, with 8 bases aligning to TRBD1. The J call is in doubt because the DNA end fits TRBJ2-7 better. This CDR3 spans 13 amino acids. Germline V CDR1 and CDR2: DFQATT, SNEGSKA (reference sequence). The CDR3 here is CSAEQGELYEQYF. The CDR3 DNA reads TGCAGTGCTGAACAGGGGGAACTCTACGAGCAGTACTTC.

This clonotype was observed a few times. The rearrangement links TRBV28 to TRBJ1-6, with 12 bases that match TRBD1. The CDR3 has 16 residues. V dropped 2 bases and J dropped 9; count of bases not matched to a gene: 5. CDR1 is MDHEN and CDR2 is SYDVKM in the germline V gene. The CDR3 DNA reads as TGTGCCAGCAGTTTAACGGGACAGGGGGCGGGTTCACCCCTCCACTTT. Its translation is CASSLTGQGAGSPLHF.

This clonotype turned up a few times. This chain uses TRBV4-3 with TRBJ2-7; D perhaps matches TRBD2 (6 bases). V gave up 0 bases and J gave up 1 base, with 16 bases separating them. This CDR3 has 17 amino acids. Germline lookup yields CDR1 LGHNA and CDR2 YSLEER. The CDR3 DNA reads as TGCGCCAGCAGCCAAGATGGTAGTAGCGGACCTTCCTACGAGCAGTACTTC. Its translation is CASSQDGSSGPSYEQYF.

The chain links TRBV7-3 to TRBJ2-3; D uncertain. This CDR3 contains 16 residues. Trimming cost V 2 bases and J 2 bases, with 14 bases left between them. In germline, CDR1 is SGHTA, CDR2 FQGTGA. CDR3 sequence (DNA): TGTGCCAGCAGCTTATCTGGCGGAGAGGTCACAGATACGCAGTATTTT. Protein: CASSLSGGEVTDTQYF.

The gene calls are TRBV20-1 and TRBJ2-5, with 8 bases that match TRBD2. V dropped 0 bases and J dropped 5; count of bases not matched to a gene: 8. Germline CDR1 DFQATT, CDR2 SNEGSKA (reference sequence). The CDR3 loop spans 15 amino acids. CDR3 protein: CSARDLAGGLETQYF. CDR3 nucleotides: TGCAGTGCTAGAGATTTGGCGGGAGGTTTGGAGACCCAGTACTTC.

Many counts were recorded for this clonotype. The V and J genes are TRBV7-3 and TRBJ2-1, with D possibly TRBD2 on 5 matching bases. The CDR3 is 13 residues long. The ends were cut back, 2 bases at V and 9 bases at J, with 11 bases in the middle. CDR1 is SGHTA and CDR2 is FQGTGA in the germline V gene. This CDR3 is CASSLGSGVEQFF. The CDR3 nucleotides are TGTGCCAGCAGCTTAGGGAGTGGGGTTGAGCAGTTCTTC. The full variable domain, with the rest looked up from reference TRBV7-3 and TRBJ2-1, is GAGVSQTPSNKVTEKGKYVELRCDPISGHTALYWYRQSLGQGPEFLIYFQGTGAADDSGLPNDRFFAVRPEGSVSTLKIQRTERGDSAVYLCASSLGSGVEQFFGPGTRLTVL.

The V and J genes are TRBV29-1 and TRBJ2-1; the match to TRBD1 covers 10 bases. V shed 5 bases and J 2 bases; nucleotides not matched to a gene: 9. CDR1 and CDR2 from the germline V gene are SQVTM and ANQGSEA. There are 16 residues in the CDR3. CDR3 in DNA: TGCAGCGTTCCGGGACAGGGGACATCGCCCTACAATGAGCAGTTCTTC. Amino acid sequence: CSVPGQGTSPYNEQFF.

V is TRBV27 and J is TRBJ2-7, with D possibly called TRBD1 or TRBD2 (7 bases each). Deletions cut 6 bases from V and 6 bases from J, with 18 bases between. The germline V gene encodes CDR1 MNHEY and CDR2 SMNVEV (reference sequence). This CDR3 has 14 residues. The CDR3 is CASRAGQKIAEQYF. CDR3 bases: TGTGCCAGCAGAGCGGGACAGAAAATCGCCGAGCAGTACTTC.

The chain links TRBV25-1 to TRBJ2-1; 9 bases match TRBD2. CDR1 and CDR2 (germline): MGHDK, SYGVNS. V dropped 2 bases and J dropped 10; count of bases not matched to a gene: 12. The CDR3 length is 16 residues. The CDR3 DNA sequence: TGTGCCAGCAGTGAACCTAGCGGGAACCTTATTTCGGAGCAGTTCTTC. The encoded protein is CASSEPSGNLISEQFF.

There are a few counts of this clonotype. The chain carries TRBV30 and TRBJ1-2; a possible D gene is TRBD1 (6 bases). CDR1 and CDR2 (germline): GTSNPN, SVGIG (reference sequence). The CDR3 sequence is 13 residues long. V was clipped by 4 bases and J by 6 bases, with 15 bases between them. CDR3 sequence reads: CAWTPTGKNGYTF. CDR3 nucleotides: TGTGCCTGGACCCCCACAGGGAAAAATGGCTACACCTTC. Based on the CDR3 plus reference TRBV30 and TRBJ1-2, the full variable domain is SQTIHQWPATLVQPVGSPLSLECTVEGTSNPNLYWYRQAAGRGLQLLFYSVGIGQISSEVPQNLSASRPQDRQFILSSKKLLLSDSGFYLCAWTPTGKNGYTFGSGTRLTVV.

With regard to this clonotype: Mismatch with germline at one junction end may stem from a read error. V usage is TRBV12-3 or TRBV12-4 and J usage is TRBJ1-1; D unclear. The CDR3 covers 12 residues. The CDR3 sequence is CVSSAGLHLAFF. The DNA for the CDR3 is TGTGTCAGCAGCGCTGGATTACATCTGGCTTTCTTT.